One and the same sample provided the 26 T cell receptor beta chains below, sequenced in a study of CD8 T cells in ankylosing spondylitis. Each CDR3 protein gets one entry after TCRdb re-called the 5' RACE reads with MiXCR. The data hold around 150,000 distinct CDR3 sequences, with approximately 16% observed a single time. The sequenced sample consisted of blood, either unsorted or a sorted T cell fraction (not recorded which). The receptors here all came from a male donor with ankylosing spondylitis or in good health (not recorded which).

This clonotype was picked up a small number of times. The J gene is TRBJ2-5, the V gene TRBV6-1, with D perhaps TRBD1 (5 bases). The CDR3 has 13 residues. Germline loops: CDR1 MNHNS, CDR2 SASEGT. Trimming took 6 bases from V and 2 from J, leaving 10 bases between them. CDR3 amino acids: CASSATGQETQYF. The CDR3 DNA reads TGTGCCAGCAGCGCCACAGGTCAAGAGACCCAGTACTTC.

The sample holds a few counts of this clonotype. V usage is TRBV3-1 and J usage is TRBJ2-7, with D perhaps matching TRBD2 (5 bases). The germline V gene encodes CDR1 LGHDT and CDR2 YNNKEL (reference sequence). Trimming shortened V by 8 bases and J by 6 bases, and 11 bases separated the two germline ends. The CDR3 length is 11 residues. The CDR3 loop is CASEGPIEQYF. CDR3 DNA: TGTGCCAGCGAGGGCCCCATCGAGCAGTACTTC.

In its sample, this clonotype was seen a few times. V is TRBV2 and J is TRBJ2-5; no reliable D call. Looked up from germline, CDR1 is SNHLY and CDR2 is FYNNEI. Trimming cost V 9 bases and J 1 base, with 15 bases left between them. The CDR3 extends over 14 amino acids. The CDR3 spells CASVTSRSQETQYF. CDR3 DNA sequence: TGTGCCAGTGTAACGAGTCGTTCCCAAGAGACCCAGTACTTC.

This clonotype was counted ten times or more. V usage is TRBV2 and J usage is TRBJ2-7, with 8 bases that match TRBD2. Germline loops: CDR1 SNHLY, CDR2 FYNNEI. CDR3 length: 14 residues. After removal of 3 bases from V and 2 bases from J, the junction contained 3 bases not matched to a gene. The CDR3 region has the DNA TGTGCCAGCAGTGAGGGAGCGGGGGCCTACGAGCAGTACTTC. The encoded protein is CASSEGAGAYEQYF.

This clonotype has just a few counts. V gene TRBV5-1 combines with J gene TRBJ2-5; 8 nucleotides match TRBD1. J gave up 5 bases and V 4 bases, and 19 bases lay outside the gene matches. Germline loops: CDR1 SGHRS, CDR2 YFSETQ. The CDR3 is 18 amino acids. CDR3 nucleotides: TGCGCCAGCAGCCGTATAATTGACGGACAGGGTAAAAGCGAGACCCAGTACTTC. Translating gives CASSRIIDGQGKSETQYF. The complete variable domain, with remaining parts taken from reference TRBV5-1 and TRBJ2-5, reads KAGVTQTPRYLIKTRGQQVTLSCSPISGHRSVSWYQQTPGQGLQFLFEYFSETQRNKGNFPGRFSGRQFSNSRSEMNVSTLELGDSALYLCASSRIIDGQGKSETQYFGPGTRLLVL.

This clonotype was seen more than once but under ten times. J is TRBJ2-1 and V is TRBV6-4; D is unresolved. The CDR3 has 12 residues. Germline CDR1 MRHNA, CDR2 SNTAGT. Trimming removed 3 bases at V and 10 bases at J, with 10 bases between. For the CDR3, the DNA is TGTGCCAGCAGTGAATCAGGACGGGAGCAGTTCTTC. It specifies CASSESGREQFF.

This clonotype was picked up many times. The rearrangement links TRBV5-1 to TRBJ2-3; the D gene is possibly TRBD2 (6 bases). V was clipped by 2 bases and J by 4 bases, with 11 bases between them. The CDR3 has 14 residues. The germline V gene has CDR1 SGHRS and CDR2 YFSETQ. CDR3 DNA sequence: TGCGCCAGCAGCTTTGGAGGGGACGCAGATACGCAGTATTTT. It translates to CASSFGGDADTQYF.

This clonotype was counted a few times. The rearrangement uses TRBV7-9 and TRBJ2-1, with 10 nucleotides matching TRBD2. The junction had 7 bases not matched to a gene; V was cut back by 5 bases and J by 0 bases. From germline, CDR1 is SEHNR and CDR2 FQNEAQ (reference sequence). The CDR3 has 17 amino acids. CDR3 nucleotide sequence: TGTGCCAGCAGCCCCCCGGGACTAGCGATCTCCTACAATGAGCAGTTCTTC. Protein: CASSPPGLAISYNEQFF.

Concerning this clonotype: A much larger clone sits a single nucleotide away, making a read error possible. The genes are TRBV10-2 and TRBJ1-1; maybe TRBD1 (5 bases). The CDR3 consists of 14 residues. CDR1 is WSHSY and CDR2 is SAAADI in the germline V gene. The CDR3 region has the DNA TGCACCAGCAGCCCGACTCTAGACAGCACTGAAGCTTTCTTT. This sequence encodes CTSSPTLDSTEAFF.

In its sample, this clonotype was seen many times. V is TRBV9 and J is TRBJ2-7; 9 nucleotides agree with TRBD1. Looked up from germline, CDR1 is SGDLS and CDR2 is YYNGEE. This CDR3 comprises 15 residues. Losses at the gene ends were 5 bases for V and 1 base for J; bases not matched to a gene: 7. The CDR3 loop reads CASSSEGQGSYEQYF. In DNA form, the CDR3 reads TGTGCCAGCAGTAGTGAGGGACAGGGTTCCTACGAGCAGTACTTC.

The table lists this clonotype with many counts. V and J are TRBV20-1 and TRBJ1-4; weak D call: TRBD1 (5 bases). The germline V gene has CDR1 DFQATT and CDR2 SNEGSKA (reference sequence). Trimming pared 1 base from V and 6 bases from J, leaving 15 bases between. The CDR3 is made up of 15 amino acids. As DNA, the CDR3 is TGCAGTGCTAGAGTTACCGGGACGGGGGATGAAAAACTGTTTTTT. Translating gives CSARVTGTGDEKLFF.

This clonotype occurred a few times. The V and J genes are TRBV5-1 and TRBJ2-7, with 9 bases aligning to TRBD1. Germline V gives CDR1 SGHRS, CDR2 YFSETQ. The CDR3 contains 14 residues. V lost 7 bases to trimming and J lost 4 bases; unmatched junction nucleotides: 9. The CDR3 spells CASALGTGLYEQYF. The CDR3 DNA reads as TGCGCCAGCGCCCTCGGGACAGGGCTATACGAGCAGTACTTC.

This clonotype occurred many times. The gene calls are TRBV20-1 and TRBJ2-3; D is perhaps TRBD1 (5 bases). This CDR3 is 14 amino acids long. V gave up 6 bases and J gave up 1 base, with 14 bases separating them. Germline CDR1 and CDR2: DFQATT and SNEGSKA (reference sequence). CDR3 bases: TGCAGTGCCACGACAGCGTACGGCACAGATACGCAGTATTTT. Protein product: CSATTAYGTDTQYF.

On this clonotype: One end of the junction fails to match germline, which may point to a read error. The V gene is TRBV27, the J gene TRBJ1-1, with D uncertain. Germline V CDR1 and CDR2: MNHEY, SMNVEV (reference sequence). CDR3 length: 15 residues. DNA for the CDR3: TGTGCCAGCAGTTTATCGTGGGGAGAGAACACTGATGCTTTCTTT. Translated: CASSLSWGENTDAFF.

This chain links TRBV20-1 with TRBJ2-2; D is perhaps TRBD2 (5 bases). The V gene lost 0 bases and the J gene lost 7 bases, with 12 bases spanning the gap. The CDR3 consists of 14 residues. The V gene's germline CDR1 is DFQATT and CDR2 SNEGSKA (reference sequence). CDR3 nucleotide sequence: TGCAGTGCTAGAGATCCCAAGAGCGGCGGGGAGCTGTTTTTT. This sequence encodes CSARDPKSGGELFF.

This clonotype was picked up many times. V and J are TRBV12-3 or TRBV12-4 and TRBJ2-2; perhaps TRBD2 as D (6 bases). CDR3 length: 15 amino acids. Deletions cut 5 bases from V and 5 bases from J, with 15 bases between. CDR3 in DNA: TGTGCCAGCAGTAAAAGGAGGGCTGGGACCGGGGAGCTGTTTTTT. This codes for CASSKRRAGTGELFF.

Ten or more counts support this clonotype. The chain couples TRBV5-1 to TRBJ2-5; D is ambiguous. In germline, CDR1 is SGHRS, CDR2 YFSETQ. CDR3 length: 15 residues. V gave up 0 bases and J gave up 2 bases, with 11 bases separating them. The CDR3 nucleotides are TGCGCCAGCAGCTTGGGGTCAACAGCACAAGAGACCCAGTACTTC. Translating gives CASSLGSTAQETQYF.

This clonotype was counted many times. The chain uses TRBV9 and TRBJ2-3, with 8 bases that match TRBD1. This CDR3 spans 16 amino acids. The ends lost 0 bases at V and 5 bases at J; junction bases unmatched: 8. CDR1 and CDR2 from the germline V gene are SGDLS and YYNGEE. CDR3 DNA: TGTGCCAGCAGCGTAGGGGGGACAGGCTCTGGAGATACGCAGTATTTT. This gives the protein CASSVGGTGSGDTQYF. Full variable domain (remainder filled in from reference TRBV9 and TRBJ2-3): DSGVTQTPKHLITATGQRVTLRCSPRSGDLSVYWYQQSLDQGLQFLIQYYNGEERAKGNILERFSAQQFPDLHSELNLSSLELGDSALYFCASSVGGTGSGDTQYFGPGTRLTVL.

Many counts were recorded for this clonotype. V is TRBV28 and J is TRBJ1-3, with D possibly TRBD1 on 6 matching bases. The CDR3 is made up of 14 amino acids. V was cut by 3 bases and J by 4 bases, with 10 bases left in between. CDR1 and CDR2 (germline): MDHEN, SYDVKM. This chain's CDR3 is CASSLAGGGNTIYF. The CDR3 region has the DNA TGTGCCAGCAGTTTGGCGGGGGGCGGAAACACCATATATTTT.

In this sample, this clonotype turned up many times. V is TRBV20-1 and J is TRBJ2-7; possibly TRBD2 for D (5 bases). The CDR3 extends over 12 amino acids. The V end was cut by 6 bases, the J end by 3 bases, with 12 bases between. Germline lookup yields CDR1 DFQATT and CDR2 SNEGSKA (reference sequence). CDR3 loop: CSAALGLYEQYF. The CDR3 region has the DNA TGCAGTGCGGCTTTAGGACTCTACGAGCAGTACTTC.

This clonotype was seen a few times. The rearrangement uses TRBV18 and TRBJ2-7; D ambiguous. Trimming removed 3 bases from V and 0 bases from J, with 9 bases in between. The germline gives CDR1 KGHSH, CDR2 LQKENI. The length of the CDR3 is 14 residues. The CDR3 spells CASSPVQTSYEQYF. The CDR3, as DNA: TGTGCCAGCTCACCGGTACAGACCTCCTACGAGCAGTACTTC.

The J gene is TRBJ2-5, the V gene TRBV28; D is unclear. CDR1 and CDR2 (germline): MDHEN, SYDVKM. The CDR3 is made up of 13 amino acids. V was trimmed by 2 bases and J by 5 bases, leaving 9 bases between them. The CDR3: CASSLGPLETQYF. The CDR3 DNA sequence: TGTGCCAGCAGTTTAGGTCCCCTCGAGACCCAGTACTTC. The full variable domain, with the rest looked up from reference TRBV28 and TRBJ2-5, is DVKVTQSSRYLVKRTGEKVFLECVQDMDHENMFWYRQDPGLGLRLIYFSYDVKMKEKGDIPEGYSVSREKKERFSLILESASTNQTSMYLCASSLGPLETQYFGPGTRLLVL.

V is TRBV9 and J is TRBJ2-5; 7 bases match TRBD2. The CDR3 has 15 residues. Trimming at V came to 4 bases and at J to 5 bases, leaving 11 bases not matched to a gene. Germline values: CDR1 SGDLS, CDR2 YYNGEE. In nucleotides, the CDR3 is TGTGCCAGCAGCCAGCGGACTAGTCGTGAGGAGACCCAGTACTTC. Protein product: CASSQRTSREETQYF.

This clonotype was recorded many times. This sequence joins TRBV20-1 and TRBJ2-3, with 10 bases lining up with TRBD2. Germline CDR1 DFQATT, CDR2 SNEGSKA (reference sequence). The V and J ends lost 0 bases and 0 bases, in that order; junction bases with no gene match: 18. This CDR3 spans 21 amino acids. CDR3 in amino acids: CSARDLRVTAGGLSSTDTQYF. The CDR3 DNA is TGCAGTGCTAGAGATTTGAGGGTGACAGCGGGAGGGCTTTCTAGCACAGATACGCAGTATTTT.

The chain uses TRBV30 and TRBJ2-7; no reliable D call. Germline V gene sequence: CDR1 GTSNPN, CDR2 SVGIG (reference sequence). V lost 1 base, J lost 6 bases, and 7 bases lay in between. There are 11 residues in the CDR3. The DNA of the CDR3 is TGTGCCTGGAGTGGTAATCTCGAGCAGTACTTC. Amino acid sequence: CAWSGNLEQYF.

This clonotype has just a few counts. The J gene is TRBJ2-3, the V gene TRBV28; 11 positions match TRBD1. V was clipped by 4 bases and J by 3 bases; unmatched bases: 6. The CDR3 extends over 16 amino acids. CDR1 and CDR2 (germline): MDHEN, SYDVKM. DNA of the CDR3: TGTGCCAGCAGTTCCGGGACAGGGGGAGATACAGATACGCAGTATTTT. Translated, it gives CASSSGTGGDTDTQYF.